This T cell receptor (beta chain) comes out of a study of blood T cell repertoires in COVID-19. Study-wide context: Sites across the United States, Italy and Spain contributed samples from acute and convalescent COVID-19. T cells, B-cell-depleted T cells, or PBMCs provided the cDNA or gDNA that served as material.

V was pared by 0 bases and J by 0 bases, with 11 bases between. Germline CDR1 and CDR2: MNHEY and SVGAGI. The CDR3 runs 16 residues. In the original workflow: For nucleated cells, counts were estimated from reference gene primer amplification. Sequencing was performed with immunoSEQ multiplex PCR; in TCRdb, only in-frame clones are kept and a portion is missing. V, J and clone size derive from that table, while D and trimming were established from the DNA sequence. This table holds 200,000 to 300,000 clones, approximately 85% found once. The chain employs TRBV6-5 and TRBJ1-1; weak D call: TRBD1 (5 bases). The sequence came from an elderly man with acute or convalescent COVID-19. Sequenced: peripheral blood. The CDR3 bases are TGTGCCAGCAGTTACTCGTCGGGGGAGTTGAACACTGAAGCTTTCTTT. Amino acid sequence: CASSYSSGELNTEAFF.